These 14 T cell receptor beta chains were all obtained from the same sample, sequenced in a study of blood T cell repertoires in COVID-19. Sequenced by immunoSEQ multiplex PCR; TCRdb stores in-frame clones only, minus some. The repertoire holds about 210,000 clones, with about 91% as singletons. Sequenced input: peripheral blood. The receptors come from a woman between 35 and 50 years old with acute or convalescent COVID-19.

The chain recombines TRBV6-1 with TRBJ1-2; D call uncertain. Germline loops: CDR1 MNHNS, CDR2 SASEGT. This CDR3 has 15 amino acids. Trimming cost V 2 bases and J 0 bases, with 10 bases left between them. CDR3 protein: CASSEQRHSNYGYTF. The CDR3, as DNA: TGTGCCAGCAGTGAACAGAGACATTCTAACTATGGCTACACCTTC.

V usage is TRBV6-5 and J usage is TRBJ1-1; D perhaps matches TRBD1 (5 bases). This CDR3 contains 15 residues. The V gene lost 4 bases and the J gene lost 5 bases, with 17 bases spanning the gap. Germline lookup yields CDR1 MNHEY and CDR2 SVGAGI. DNA for the CDR3: TGTGCCAGCAGTTTCAACCGGGGGGGAGGGACTGAAGCTTTCTTT. Encoded protein: CASSFNRGGGTEAFF.

This sequence joins TRBV6-5 and TRBJ1-1; D may be TRBD1 (5 bases). V was shortened by 5 bases and J by 1 base, with 11 bases between the two germline ends. Germline values: CDR1 MNHEY, CDR2 SVGAGI. The CDR3 has 14 amino acids. The CDR3 DNA sequence: TGTGCCAGCAGTCCCACCGGGGGGAACACTGAAGCTTTCTTT. Its translation: CASSPTGGNTEAFF.

This rearrangement joins TRBV5-6 to TRBJ2-1, with 11 positions matching TRBD2. This CDR3 contains 16 residues. Germline V gene sequence: CDR1 SGHDT, CDR2 YYEEEE. The junction had 3 bases not matched to a gene; V was cut back by 2 bases and J by 2 bases. As DNA, the CDR3 is TGTGCCAGCAGCTTACTAGCGGGGGTAACCTACAATGAGCAGTTCTTC. It codes for CASSLLAGVTYNEQFF.

This rearrangement joins TRBV24-1 to TRBJ2-2; D unclear. The V and J ends lost 3 bases and 6 bases respectively, with 7 bases between them. This CDR3 has 13 residues. The germline CDR1 and CDR2 sequences are KGHDR and SFDVKD. The chain's CDR3 is CATSDLIAGELFF. As DNA, the CDR3 is TGTGCCACCAGTGATCTAATAGCCGGGGAGCTGTTTTTT.

The chain couples TRBV7-6 to TRBJ1-2; 8 bases fit TRBD1. Trimming at V came to 4 bases and at J to 7 bases, leaving 14 bases not matched to a gene. Germline V gene data show CDR1 as SGHVS and CDR2 as FNYEAQ. This CDR3 is 16 amino acids long. The chain's CDR3 is CASSSGQVPSSSGYTF. CDR3 nucleotides: TGTGCCAGCAGCTCGGGACAGGTCCCTTCGAGTAGTGGCTACACCTTC.

The chain recombines TRBV5-4 with TRBJ2-1, with D possibly matching TRBD2 (6 bases). V dropped 3 bases and J dropped 8 bases, with 15 bases sitting between them. This CDR3 region has 14 residues. Germline V gene lookup returns CDR1 SGHNT and CDR2 YYREEE (reference sequence). The CDR3 DNA reads as TGTGCCAGCAGCTCTATAGCGGTCCGGCATGAGCAGTTCTTC. This encodes CASSSIAVRHEQFF. Drawing the rest from reference TRBV5-4 and TRBJ2-1, the complete variable domain is ETGVTQSPTHLIKTRGQQVTLRCSSQSGHNTVSWYQQALGQGPQFIFQYYREEENGRGNFPPRFSGLQFPNYSSELNVNALELDDSALYLCASSSIAVRHEQFFGPGTRLTVL.

This chain uses TRBV7-9 with TRBJ1-1; D remains ambiguous. The CDR3 extends over 14 amino acids. CDR1 is SEHNR and CDR2 is FQNEAQ in the germline V gene (reference sequence). Trimming cost V 5 bases and J 4 bases, with 14 bases left between them. CDR3 protein: CASSQPLSGTEAFF. The CDR3 nucleotides read TGTGCCAGCAGCCAACCGCTGTCGGGCACTGAAGCTTTCTTT.

The chain's CDR3 is CASSLTGRGSTNEKLFF. CDR3 in DNA: TGTGCCAGCAGTTTGACGGGTAGGGGCTCAACTAATGAAAAACTGTTTTTT. This chain uses TRBV2 with TRBJ1-4; TRBD1 is a possible D gene (5 bases). The CDR3 is made up of 17 amino acids. The ends were cut back, 5 bases at V and 0 bases at J, with 16 bases in the middle. In germline, CDR1 is SNHLY, CDR2 FYNNEI.

Only one count was recorded for this clone. This chain connects TRBV7-9 to TRBJ1-1; 7 nucleotides match TRBD1. CDR1 and CDR2 (germline): SEHNR, FQNEAQ (reference sequence). The length of the CDR3 is 14 residues. V dropped 1 base and J dropped 5; count of bases not matched to a gene: 4. In nucleotides, the CDR3 is TGTGCCAGCAGCTTAGAGACAGGGCGTACTGAAGCTTTCTTT. Its protein is CASSLETGRTEAFF. Complete variable domain (other parts from reference TRBV7-9 and TRBJ1-1): DTGVSQNPRHKITKRGQNVTFRCDPISEHNRLYWYRQTLGQGPEFLTYFQNEAQLEKSRLLSDRFSAERPKGSFSTLEIQRTEQGDSAMYLCASSLETGRTEAFFGQGTRLTVV.

CDR3 loop: CASSQSERREVTEAFF. For the CDR3, the DNA is TGTGCCAGCAGCCAAAGCGAAAGGAGGGAGGTCACTGAAGCTTTCTTT. The V gene is TRBV3-1 (or the pseudogene TRBV3-2), the J gene TRBJ1-1; D gene unclear. This CDR3 has 16 amino acids. The germline V gene encodes CDR1 LGHDT and CDR2 YNNKEL (reference sequence). Trimming pared 2 bases from V and 4 bases from J, leaving 17 bases between.

J is TRBJ2-1 and V is TRBV27; tentatively, D is TRBD1 (6 bases). The CDR3 runs 13 residues. Germline CDR1 reads MNHEY; CDR2 reads SMNVEV (reference sequence). The V gene lost 6 bases and the J gene lost 4 bases, with 10 bases spanning the gap. For the CDR3, the DNA is TGTGCCAGCAGCCTGGACAGTTACAATGAGCAGTTCTTC. It encodes CASSLDSYNEQFF.

The chain is built from TRBV19 and TRBJ1-1, with D perhaps TRBD1 (5 bases). Trimming stripped 7 bases from V and 6 bases from J, with 21 bases between. The CDR3 is made up of 15 amino acids. Germline CDR1 LNHDA, CDR2 SQIVND (reference sequence). For the CDR3, the DNA is TGTGCCAGTAAAAGGGAGGAGGGGACTCAGGCTGAAGCTTTCTTT. Encoded protein: CASKREEGTQAEAFF. The complete variable domain, with remaining parts taken from reference TRBV19 and TRBJ1-1, reads DGGITQSPKYLFRKEGQNVTLSCEQNLNHDAMYWYRQDPGQGLRLIYYSQIVNDFQKGDIAEGYSVSREKKESFPLTVTSAQKNPTAFYLCASKREEGTQAEAFFGQGTRLTVV.

This rearrangement joins TRBV10-2 to TRBJ2-5; 10 nucleotides match TRBD2. Germline V gives CDR1 WSHSY, CDR2 SAAADI. CDR3 length: 16 amino acids. Trimming removed 0 bases from V and 6 bases from J; junction bases left unmatched: 7. The CDR3 spells CASSESERGGLKTQYF. DNA of the CDR3: TGCGCCAGCAGTGAGTCAGAGCGGGGGGGCCTTAAGACCCAGTACTTC.